The rows below give T cell receptor beta chains drawn from one sample of a study of T cell changes during pregnancy in multiple sclerosis. The data were produced by immunoSEQ multiplex PCR, yet TCRdb's version contains in-frame clones alone and is incomplete. The data show approximately 88,000 clones, roughly 93% seen once. Source: peripheral blood, taken in the first trimester of pregnancy. The receptors stem from a female donor with multiple sclerosis, enrolled in a pregnancy study. Both conserved end residues are part of each CDR3. Each record gives: clone size, J gene, D gene, V gene, CDR3 length, CDR3 DNA, CDR3 protein. D genes are given only for firm matches. Part of the rows lack a size; the others show once, few, many or a class for expanded clones.

clone_size: .; j_call: TRBJ2-2; d_call: .; v_call: TRBV5-1; cdr3_length: 14; cdr3_nt: TGCGCCAGCAGCACCGGACAGAACACCGGGGAGCTGTTTTTT; cdr3_aa: CASSTGQNTGELFF
clone_size: .; j_call: TRBJ1-3; d_call: .; v_call: TRBV7-9; cdr3_length: 14; cdr3_nt: TGTGCCAGCAGCTTACTTATCTCTGGAAACACCATATATTTT; cdr3_aa: CASSLLISGNTIYF
clone_size: .; j_call: TRBJ2-1; d_call: TRBD2; v_call: TRBV2; cdr3_length: 16; cdr3_nt: TGTGCCAGCAGTGCGGCGGCGGGGGGCCTTCCTAATGAGCAGTTCTTC; cdr3_aa: CASSAAAGGLPNEQFF
clone_size: once; j_call: TRBJ2-3; d_call: .; v_call: TRBV5-1; cdr3_length: 13; cdr3_nt: TGCGCCAGCAGCATACTCCCCACAGATACGCAGTATTTT; cdr3_aa: CASSILPTDTQYF
clone_size: .; j_call: TRBJ2-7; d_call: .; v_call: TRBV11-2; cdr3_length: 13; cdr3_nt: TGTGCCAGCAGCCTTGGCTCCACCTACGAGCAGTACTTC; cdr3_aa: CASSLGSTYEQYF
clone_size: .; j_call: TRBJ1-1; d_call: .; v_call: TRBV7-9; cdr3_length: 13; cdr3_nt: TGTGCCAGCAGCCTACAGTCGAACACTGAAGCTTTCTTT; cdr3_aa: CASSLQSNTEAFF
clone_size: once; j_call: TRBJ1-1; d_call: TRBD1; v_call: TRBV5-1; cdr3_length: 15; cdr3_nt: TGCGCCAGCAGCTTGGCGGGACAGGGGGGGACTGAAGCTTTCTTT; cdr3_aa: CASSLAGQGGTEAFF
clone_size: .; j_call: TRBJ2-5; d_call: .; v_call: TRBV15; cdr3_length: 15; cdr3_nt: TGTGCCACCAGAGAAACCCGGGGTCCGGGGGAGACCCAGTACTTC; cdr3_aa: CATRETRGPGETQYF
clone_size: .; j_call: TRBJ1-1; d_call: .; v_call: TRBV28; cdr3_length: 14; cdr3_nt: TGTGCCAGCAGCCCAGGGGCCTTGAACACTGAAGCTTTCTTT; cdr3_aa: CASSPGALNTEAFF
clone_size: .; j_call: TRBJ2-7; d_call: TRBD2; v_call: TRBV27; cdr3_length: 15; cdr3_nt: TGTGCCAGCAGTGCCTCGGGACTAGCGATCTACGAGCAGTACTTC; cdr3_aa: CASSASGLAIYEQYF
clone_size: .; j_call: TRBJ2-1; d_call: .; v_call: TRBV5-1; cdr3_length: 15; cdr3_nt: TGCGCCAGCAGCTTCCGGGACTCTGCTGACAATGAGCAGTTCTTC; cdr3_aa: CASSFRDSADNEQFF
clone_size: .; j_call: TRBJ1-2; d_call: TRBD1; v_call: TRBV10-3; cdr3_length: 13; cdr3_nt: TGTGCCATCACACACTCCTCGACAGGGGGCTACACCTTC; cdr3_aa: CAITHSSTGGYTF
clone_size: .; j_call: TRBJ2-2; d_call: .; v_call: TRBV14; cdr3_length: 14; cdr3_nt: TGTGCCAGCAGCCAGCGGGTTCCATCCGGGGAGCTGTTTTTT; cdr3_aa: CASSQRVPSGELFF
clone_size: .; j_call: TRBJ2-7; d_call: .; v_call: TRBV6-1; cdr3_length: 13; cdr3_nt: TGTGCCAGCAGCCGAGGACTTACCTACGAGCAGTACTTC; cdr3_aa: CASSRGLTYEQYF
clone_size: .; j_call: TRBJ1-6; d_call: .; v_call: TRBV4-1; cdr3_length: 15; cdr3_nt: TGCGCCAGCAGCCAAGCGGTGCTCGAGAATTCACCCCTCCACTTT; cdr3_aa: CASSQAVLENSPLHF
clone_size: .; j_call: TRBJ1-3; d_call: .; v_call: TRBV2; cdr3_length: 13; cdr3_nt: TGTGCCAGCAGTGAGCGGTTTCGAAACACCATATATTTT; cdr3_aa: CASSERFRNTIYF
clone_size: .; j_call: TRBJ2-2; d_call: .; v_call: TRBV6-5; cdr3_length: 13; cdr3_nt: TGTGCCAGCAGCACGACAGGCTCCGGGGAGCTGTTTTTT; cdr3_aa: CASSTTGSGELFF